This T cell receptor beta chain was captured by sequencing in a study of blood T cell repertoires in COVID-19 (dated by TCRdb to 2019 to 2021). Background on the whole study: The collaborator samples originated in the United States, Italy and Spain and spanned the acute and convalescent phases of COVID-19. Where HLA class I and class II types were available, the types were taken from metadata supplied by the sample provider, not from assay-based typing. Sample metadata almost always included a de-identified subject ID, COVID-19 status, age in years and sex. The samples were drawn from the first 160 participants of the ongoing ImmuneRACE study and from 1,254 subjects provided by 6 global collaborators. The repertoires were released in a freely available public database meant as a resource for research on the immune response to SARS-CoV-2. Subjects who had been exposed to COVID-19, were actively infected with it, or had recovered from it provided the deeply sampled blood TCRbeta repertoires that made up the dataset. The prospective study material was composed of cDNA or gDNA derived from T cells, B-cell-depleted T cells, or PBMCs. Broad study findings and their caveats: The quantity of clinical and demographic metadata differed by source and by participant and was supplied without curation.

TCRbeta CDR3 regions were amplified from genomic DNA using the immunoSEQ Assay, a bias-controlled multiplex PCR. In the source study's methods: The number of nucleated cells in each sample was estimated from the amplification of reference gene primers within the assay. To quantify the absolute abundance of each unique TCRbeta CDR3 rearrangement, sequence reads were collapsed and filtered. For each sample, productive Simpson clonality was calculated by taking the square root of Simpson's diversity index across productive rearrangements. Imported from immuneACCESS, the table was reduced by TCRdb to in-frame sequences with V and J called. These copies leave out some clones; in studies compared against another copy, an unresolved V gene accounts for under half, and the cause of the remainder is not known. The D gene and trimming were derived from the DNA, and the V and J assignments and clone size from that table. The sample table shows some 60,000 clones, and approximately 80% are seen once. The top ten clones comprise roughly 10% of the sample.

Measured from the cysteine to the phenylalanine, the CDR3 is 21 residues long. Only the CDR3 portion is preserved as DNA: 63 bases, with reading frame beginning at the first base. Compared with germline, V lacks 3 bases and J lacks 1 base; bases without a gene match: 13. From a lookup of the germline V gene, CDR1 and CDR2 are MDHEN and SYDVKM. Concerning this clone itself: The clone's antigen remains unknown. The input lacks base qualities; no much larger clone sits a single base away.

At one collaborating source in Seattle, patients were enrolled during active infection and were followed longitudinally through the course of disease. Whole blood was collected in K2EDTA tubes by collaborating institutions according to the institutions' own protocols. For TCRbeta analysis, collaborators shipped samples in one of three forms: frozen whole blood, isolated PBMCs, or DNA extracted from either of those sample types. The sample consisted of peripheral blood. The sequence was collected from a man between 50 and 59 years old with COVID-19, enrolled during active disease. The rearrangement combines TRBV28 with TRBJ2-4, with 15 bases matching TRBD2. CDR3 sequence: CASSFSHGLAGGPRAKNIQYF. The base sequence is TGTGCCAGCAGTTTTTCCCATGGACTAGCGGGAGGGCCGAGGGCCAAAAACATTCAGTACTTC.